This T cell receptor (beta chain) was sequenced in a study of blood T cell repertoires in COVID-19. The overall study: In each case, the material was cDNA or gDNA derived from T cells, B-cell-depleted T cells, or PBMCs.

CDR3 length: 14 amino acids. Per the germline V gene, CDR1 is LNHDA and CDR2 is SQIVND (reference sequence). Trimming took 0 bases from V and 5 from J, leaving 11 bases between them. As handled by the study authors: Reference gene primer amplification in the assay estimated nucleated cell counts. The repertoire was sequenced with immunoSEQ multiplex PCR; TCRdb's copy has only in-frame clones and lacks some. The V and J calls and the clone size are those of that table, but D and trimming were determined from the DNA. The table shows about 68,000 clones, with over 60% occurring only once. This clonotype was sampled from a human donor in a cohort sampled during active COVID-19. Sequenced input: peripheral blood. The chain links TRBV19 to TRBJ2-7; D gene uncertain. As DNA, the CDR3 is TGTGCCAGTAGTATAGATCGGTTGGCGGACGAGCAGTACTTC. Translating it yields CASSIDRLADEQYF. Supplemented by reference TRBV19 and TRBJ2-7, the full variable domain reads DGGITQSPKYLFRKEGQNVTLSCEQNLNHDAMYWYRQDPGQGLRLIYYSQIVNDFQKGDIAEGYSVSREKKESFPLTVTSAQKNPTAFYLCASSIDRLADEQYFGPGTRLTVT.